The 13 T cell receptor beta chains reported below all come from one sample, sequenced in a study of blood T cell repertoires in COVID-19 (TCRdb year 2020). Libraries were constructed by the immunoSEQ multiplex PCR assay. TCRdb retrieved this table from immuneACCESS and kept in-frame rearrangements only. Not all clones are present; in checked studies, unresolved V genes account for under half, and no reason is known for the remainder. This sample gives some 200,000 clones in total; 80% to 90% of them show up just once. The top ten clonotypes cover roughly an eighth of the sample. The sequencing input was peripheral blood. The receptors originated from a young man with active or convalescent COVID-19.

This clone was detected only a few times. The chain combines TRBV25-1 with TRBJ1-2, with 7 bases lining up with TRBD1. The CDR3 has 14 residues. The germline V gene has CDR1 MGHDK and CDR2 SYGVNS. Trimming took 4 bases from V and 8 from J; bases not matched to a gene: 10. The CDR3, as DNA: TGTGCCAGCAGTGGCTCCGGGACAGCGGTCGGCTACACCTTC. Protein sequence: CASSGSGTAVGYTF.

The gene calls are TRBV7-2 and TRBJ2-7, with TRBD2 matching over 9 bases. After removal of 5 bases from V and 4 bases from J, the junction contained 9 bases not matched to a gene. The CDR3 has 15 residues. Germline-derived CDR1 and CDR2 are SGHTA and FQGNSA. The CDR3 protein is CASSPLAGSRYEQYF. The CDR3 region has the DNA TGTGCCAGCAGCCCCCTAGCGGGAAGTCGTTACGAGCAGTACTTC.

J is TRBJ1-1 and V is TRBV6-1; 9 bases align to TRBD1. Germline V gene sequence: CDR1 MNHNS, CDR2 SASEGT. There are 20 residues in the CDR3. V shed 2 bases and J 0 bases; nucleotides not matched to a gene: 16. For the CDR3, the DNA is TGTGCCAGCAGTGAATGGTGGGACAGGGATCCTCTGGCCATGAACACTGAAGCTTTCTTT. Its protein is CASSEWWDRDPLAMNTEAFF.

V and J are TRBV24-1 and TRBJ2-1; TRBD2 matches 10 bases. The ends lost 2 bases at V and 8 bases at J; junction bases unmatched: 8. The germline gives CDR1 KGHDR, CDR2 SFDVKD. This CDR3 comprises 16 residues. CDR3 protein: CATSDSAGGAADEQFF. The CDR3 DNA reads TGTGCCACCAGTGATTCAGCGGGAGGGGCGGCGGATGAGCAGTTCTTC.

The rearrangement uses TRBV19 and TRBJ1-1, with D maybe TRBD1 (5 bases). V gave up 0 bases and J gave up 6 bases, with 14 bases separating them. CDR1 and CDR2 (germline): LNHDA, SQIVND (reference sequence). This CDR3 comprises 15 residues. CDR3 protein: CASSIEEGPGAEAFF. The CDR3 region has the DNA TGTGCCAGTAGTATAGAGGAGGGACCCGGGGCTGAAGCTTTCTTT.

The rearrangement links TRBV3-1 (or the pseudogene TRBV3-2) to TRBJ2-7, with 8 positions matching TRBD1. The CDR3 loop spans 13 amino acids. In germline, CDR1 is LGHDT, CDR2 YNNKEL (reference sequence). After removal of 4 bases from V and 4 bases from J, the junction contained 3 bases not matched to a gene. Here the CDR3 reads CASSLGQGYEQYV. The CDR3 DNA follows: TGTGCCAGCAGCCTCGGACAGGGTTACGAGCAGTACGTC.

The sample holds a few counts of this clone. The chain has TRBV24-1 and TRBJ1-2, with D tentatively TRBD1 (5 bases). Trimming stripped 9 bases from V and 0 bases from J, with 10 bases between. The CDR3 is made up of 13 amino acids. CDR1 and CDR2 from the germline V gene are KGHDR and SFDVKD. The CDR3 spells CATEPRANYGYTF. CDR3 DNA: TGTGCCACCGAACCCAGGGCTAACTATGGCTACACCTTC.

This clone was counted only a few times. The chain carries TRBV11-1 and TRBJ1-1; 7 positions agree with TRBD1. V was pared by 5 bases and J by 11 bases, with 14 bases of the junction left unmatched. Per germline, CDR1 SGHAT and CDR2 FQDESV (reference sequence). The CDR3 extends over 14 amino acids. Here the CDR3 DNA reads TGTGCCAGCAGCCCCAGACAGGGAAGGGCTCGGGCTTTCTTT. Translated: CASSPRQGRARAFF.

The CDR3 region is CASSLDRGPDTGELFF. Written as DNA, the CDR3 is TGTGCCAGCAGCTTGGACAGGGGGCCTGACACCGGGGAGCTGTTTTTT. The chain links TRBV5-8 to TRBJ2-2, with 9 nucleotides matching TRBD1. Trimming took 0 bases from V and 3 from J; bases not matched to a gene: 3. In germline, CDR1 is SGHTS, CDR2 YDEGEE. This CDR3 comprises 16 residues.

This chain links TRBV5-4 with TRBJ1-2; D is undetermined. The CDR3 totals 13 residues. Trimming pared 0 bases from V and 4 bases from J, leaving 7 bases between. The germline gives CDR1 SGHNT, CDR2 YYREEE (reference sequence). DNA of the CDR3: TGTGCCAGCAGCTTGGGGGCCGGCTATGGCTACACCTTC. This codes for CASSLGAGYGYTF.

The chain has TRBV2 and TRBJ1-1, with a tentative D call TRBD1 (6 bases). The germline V gene encodes CDR1 SNHLY and CDR2 FYNNEI. Between the trimmed V and J ends, which lost 6 bases and 0 bases, there was a span of 17 bases. The CDR3 is 16 residues long. Here the CDR3 reads CASRNLDRLLNTEAFF. In DNA form, the CDR3 reads TGTGCCAGCAGAAACCTCGACAGGCTCCTGAACACTGAAGCTTTCTTT. Looking up the rest from reference TRBV2 and TRBJ1-1 gives the full variable domain: EPEVTQTPSHQVTQMGQEVILRCVPISNHLYFYWYRQILGQKVEFLVSFYNNEISEKSEIFDDQFSVERPDGSNFTLKIRSTKLEDSAMYFCASRNLDRLLNTEAFFGQGTRLTVV.

This rearrangement joins TRBV7-2 to TRBJ1-1; the D gene is possibly TRBD1 (6 bases). The CDR3 runs 14 residues. The V end was cut by 7 bases, the J end by 0 bases, with 12 bases between. CDR1 is SGHTA and CDR2 is FQGNSA in the germline V gene. The chain's CDR3 is CASNEQGVNTEAFF. The CDR3 nucleotides are TGTGCCAGCAACGAACAGGGAGTGAACACTGAAGCTTTCTTT.

The chain combines TRBV24-1 with TRBJ1-4; TRBD1 matches at 7 bases. The germline V gene encodes CDR1 KGHDR and CDR2 SFDVKD. The CDR3 has 15 amino acids. The ends lost 3 bases at V and 5 bases at J; junction bases unmatched: 5. The CDR3 is CATSDPSTGNEKLFF. The CDR3 coding sequence is TGTGCCACCAGTGATCCCTCGACAGGGAATGAAAAACTGTTTTTT.